The entry that follows covers one TCR beta chain sequence. This record belongs to a study of early T cells in non-severe SARS-CoV-2 infection. TCRdb itself ran the 5' RACE reads through MiXCR, one entry per CDR3 protein. The sample holds roughly 55,000 distinct CDR3 sequences, 15% seen once. The CDR3 totals 15 residues. Per germline, CDR1 SGHRS and CDR2 YFSETQ. V gave up 4 bases and J gave up 4 bases; unmatched junction bases: 6. The sequence came from an adult who was a healthcare worker with PCR-confirmed SARS-CoV-2 infection or an uninfected control (not recorded which). The chain uses TRBV5-1 and TRBJ2-5; 11 bases are a match to TRBD1. The sequences come from whole blood, collected at baseline. The CDR3 is CASSAWTGGTETQYF. DNA for the CDR3: TGCGCCAGCAGCGCATGGACAGGGGGCACAGAGACCCAGTACTTC.